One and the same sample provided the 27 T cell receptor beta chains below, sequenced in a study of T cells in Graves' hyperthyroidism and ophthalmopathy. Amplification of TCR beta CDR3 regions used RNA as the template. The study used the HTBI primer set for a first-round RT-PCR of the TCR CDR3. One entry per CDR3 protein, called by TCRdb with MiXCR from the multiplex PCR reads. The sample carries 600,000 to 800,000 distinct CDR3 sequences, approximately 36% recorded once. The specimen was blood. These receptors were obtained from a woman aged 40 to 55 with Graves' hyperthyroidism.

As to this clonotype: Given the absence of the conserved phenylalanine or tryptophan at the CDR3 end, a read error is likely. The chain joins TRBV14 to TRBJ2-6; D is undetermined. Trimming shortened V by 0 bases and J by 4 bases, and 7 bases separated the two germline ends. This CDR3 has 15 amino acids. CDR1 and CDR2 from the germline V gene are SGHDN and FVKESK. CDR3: CASSQDSTGANVLTS. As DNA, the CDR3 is TGTGCCAGCAGCCAAGATTCAACCGGGGCCAACGTCCTGACTTCC.

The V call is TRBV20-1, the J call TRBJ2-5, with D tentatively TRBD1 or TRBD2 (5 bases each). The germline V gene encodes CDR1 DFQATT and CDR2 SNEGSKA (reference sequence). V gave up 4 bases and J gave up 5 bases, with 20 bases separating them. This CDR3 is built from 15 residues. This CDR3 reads CSAMGLAGTEETQYF. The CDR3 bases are TGCAGTGCTATGGGGCTAGCCGGGACGGAGGAGACCCAGTACTTC.

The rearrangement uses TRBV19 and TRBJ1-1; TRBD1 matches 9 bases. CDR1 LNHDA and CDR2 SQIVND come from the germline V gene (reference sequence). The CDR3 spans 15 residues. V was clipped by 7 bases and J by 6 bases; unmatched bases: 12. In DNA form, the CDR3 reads TGTGCCAGTACTCTAATGACAGGGGGGGCCGCTGAAGCTTTCTTT. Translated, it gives CASTLMTGGAAEAFF. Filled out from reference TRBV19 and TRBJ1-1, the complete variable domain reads DGGITQSPKYLFRKEGQNVTLSCEQNLNHDAMYWYRQDPGQGLRLIYYSQIVNDFQKGDIAEGYSVSREKKESFPLTVTSAQKNPTAFYLCASTLMTGGAAEAFFGQGTRLTVV.

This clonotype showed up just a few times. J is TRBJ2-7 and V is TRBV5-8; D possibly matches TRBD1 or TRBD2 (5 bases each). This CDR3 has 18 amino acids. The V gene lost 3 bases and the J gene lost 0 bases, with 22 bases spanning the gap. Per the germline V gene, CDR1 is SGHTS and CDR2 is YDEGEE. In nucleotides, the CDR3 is TGTGCCAGCAGCTATGAGGCCTCCGGGACGGTCATCTCCTACGAGCAGTACTTC. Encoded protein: CASSYEASGTVISYEQYF.

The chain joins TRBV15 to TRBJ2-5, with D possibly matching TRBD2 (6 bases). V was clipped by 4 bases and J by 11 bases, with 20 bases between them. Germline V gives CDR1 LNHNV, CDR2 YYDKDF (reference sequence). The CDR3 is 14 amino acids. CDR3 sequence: CATSIRGSGVEQYF. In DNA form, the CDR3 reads TGTGCCACCAGCATACGGGGCTCGGGGGTTGAGCAGTACTTC. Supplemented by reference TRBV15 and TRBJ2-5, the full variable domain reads DAMVIQNPRYQVTQFGKPVTLSCSQTLNHNVMYWYQQKSSQAPKLLFHYYDKDFNNEADTPDNFQSRRPNTSFCFLDIRSPGLGDTAMYLCATSIRGSGVEQYFGPGTRLLVL.

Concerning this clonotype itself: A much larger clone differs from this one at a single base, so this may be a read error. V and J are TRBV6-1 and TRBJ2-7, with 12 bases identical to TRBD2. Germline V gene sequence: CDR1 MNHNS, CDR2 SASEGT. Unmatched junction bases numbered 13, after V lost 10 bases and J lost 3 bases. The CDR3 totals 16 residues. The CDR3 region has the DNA TGTGCCACCGCGACGGCTAGCGGGAGGGCCTTCTACGAGCAGTACTTC. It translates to CATATASGRAFYEQYF.

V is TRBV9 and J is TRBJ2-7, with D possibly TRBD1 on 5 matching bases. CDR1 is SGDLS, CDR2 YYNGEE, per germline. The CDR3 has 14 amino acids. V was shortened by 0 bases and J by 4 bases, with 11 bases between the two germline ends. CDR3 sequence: CASSVGAQGYEQYF. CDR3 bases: TGTGCCAGCAGCGTAGGTGCCCAGGGTTACGAGCAGTACTTC.

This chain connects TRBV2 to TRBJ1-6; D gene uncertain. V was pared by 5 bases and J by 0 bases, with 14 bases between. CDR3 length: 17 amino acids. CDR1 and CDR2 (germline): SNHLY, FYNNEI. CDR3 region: CASSSWEESSYNSPLHF. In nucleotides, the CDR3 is TGTGCCAGCAGTAGCTGGGAGGAAAGCTCCTATAATTCACCCCTCCACTTT.

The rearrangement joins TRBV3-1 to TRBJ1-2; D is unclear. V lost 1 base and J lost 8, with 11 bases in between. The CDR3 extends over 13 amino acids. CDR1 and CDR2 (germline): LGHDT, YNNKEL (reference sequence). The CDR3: CASSQGQVKGYTF. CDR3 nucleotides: TGTGCCAGCAGCCAAGGTCAGGTGAAAGGCTACACCTTC.

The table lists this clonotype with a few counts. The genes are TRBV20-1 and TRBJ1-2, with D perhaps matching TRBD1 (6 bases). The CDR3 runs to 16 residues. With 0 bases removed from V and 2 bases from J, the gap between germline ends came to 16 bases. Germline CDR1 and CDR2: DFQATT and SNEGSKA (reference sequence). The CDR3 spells CSARDLFGQGNYGYTF. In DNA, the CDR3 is TGCAGTGCTAGAGATCTCTTTGGGCAGGGGAACTATGGCTACACCTTC.

Here the CDR3 reads CASSLGGPTNEKLFF. The CDR3 DNA is TGTGCCAGCAGCTTAGGTGGTCCAACTAATGAAAAACTGTTTTTT. The chain joins TRBV7-9 to TRBJ1-4; D is uncertain. The CDR3 is 15 amino acids. The V gene lost 1 base and the J gene lost 0 bases, with 6 bases spanning the gap. Germline CDR1 is SEHNR and CDR2 is FQNEAQ (reference sequence).

In DNA, the CDR3 is TGTGCCAGCAGCCATCGACAGGGGGCGCTGGGAACTGAAGCTTTCTTT. Encoded protein: CASSHRQGALGTEAFF. The J gene is TRBJ1-1, the V gene TRBV7-2; 10 nucleotides align to TRBD1. This CDR3 contains 16 residues. The junction had 11 bases not matched to a gene; V was cut back by 5 bases and J by 5 bases. Looked up from germline, CDR1 is SGHTA and CDR2 is FQGNSA.

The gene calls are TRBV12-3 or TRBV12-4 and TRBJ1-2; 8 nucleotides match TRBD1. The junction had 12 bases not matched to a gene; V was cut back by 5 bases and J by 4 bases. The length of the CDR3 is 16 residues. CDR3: CASSARGQAHSYGYTF. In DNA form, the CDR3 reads TGTGCCAGCAGTGCCCGGGGACAGGCCCACTCCTATGGCTACACCTTC.

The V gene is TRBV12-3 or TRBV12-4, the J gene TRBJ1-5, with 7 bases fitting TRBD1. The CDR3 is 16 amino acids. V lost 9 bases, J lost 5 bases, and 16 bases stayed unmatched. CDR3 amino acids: CASSRTDRVEDQPQHF. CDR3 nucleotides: TGTGCCAGTTCTAGAACTGACAGGGTTGAAGATCAGCCCCAGCATTTT.

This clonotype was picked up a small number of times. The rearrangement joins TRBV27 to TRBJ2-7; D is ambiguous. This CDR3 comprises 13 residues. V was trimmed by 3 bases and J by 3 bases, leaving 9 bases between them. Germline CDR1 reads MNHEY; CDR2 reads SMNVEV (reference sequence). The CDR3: CASSLSSDYEQYF. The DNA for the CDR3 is TGTGCCAGCAGTTTGTCTTCGGACTACGAGCAGTACTTC.

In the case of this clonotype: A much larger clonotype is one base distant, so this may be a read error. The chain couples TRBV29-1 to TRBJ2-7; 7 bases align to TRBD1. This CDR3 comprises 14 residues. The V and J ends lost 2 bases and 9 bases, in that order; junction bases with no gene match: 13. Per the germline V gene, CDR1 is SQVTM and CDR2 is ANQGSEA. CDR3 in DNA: TGCAGCGTTGAAAGAGGGGCACAGGGGAACGGGCAGTACTTC. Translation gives CSVERGAQGNGQYF.

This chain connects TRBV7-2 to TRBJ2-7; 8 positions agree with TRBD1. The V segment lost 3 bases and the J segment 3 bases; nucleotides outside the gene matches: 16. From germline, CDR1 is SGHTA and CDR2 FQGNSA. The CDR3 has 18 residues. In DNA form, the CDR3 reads TGTGCCAGCAGCTTTTTAGGGACAGGATACCTGGACGACTACGAGCAGTACTTC. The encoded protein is CASSFLGTGYLDDYEQYF.

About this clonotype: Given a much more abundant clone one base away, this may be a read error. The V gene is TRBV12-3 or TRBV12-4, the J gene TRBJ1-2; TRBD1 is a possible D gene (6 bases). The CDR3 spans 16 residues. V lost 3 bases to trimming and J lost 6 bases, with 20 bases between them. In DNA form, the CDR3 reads TGTGCCAGCAGTTTTGGGGCCCAGGGGAACGACCATGGCTACACCTTC. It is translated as CASSFGAQGNDHGYTF.

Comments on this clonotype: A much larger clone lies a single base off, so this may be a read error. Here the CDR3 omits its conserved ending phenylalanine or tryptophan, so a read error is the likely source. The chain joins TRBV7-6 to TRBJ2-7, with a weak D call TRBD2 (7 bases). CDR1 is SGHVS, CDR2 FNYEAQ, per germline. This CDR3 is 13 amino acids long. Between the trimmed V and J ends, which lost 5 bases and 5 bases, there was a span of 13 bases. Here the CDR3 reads CASSTPGGNEQYL. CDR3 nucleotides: TGTGCCAGCAGCACCCCGGGGGGCAACGAGCAGTACCTC.

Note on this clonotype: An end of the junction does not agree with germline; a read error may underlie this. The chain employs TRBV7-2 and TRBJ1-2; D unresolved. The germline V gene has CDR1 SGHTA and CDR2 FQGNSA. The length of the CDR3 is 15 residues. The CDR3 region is CASSQDITSYYGYTF. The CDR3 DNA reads TGCGCCAGCAGCCAAGATATAACGTCCTACTATGGCTACACCTTC.

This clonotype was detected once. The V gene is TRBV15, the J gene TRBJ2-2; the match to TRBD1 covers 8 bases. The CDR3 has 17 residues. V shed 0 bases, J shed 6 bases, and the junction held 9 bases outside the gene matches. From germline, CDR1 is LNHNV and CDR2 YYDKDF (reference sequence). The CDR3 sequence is CATSRDLGTGAAGELFF. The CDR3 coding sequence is TGTGCCACCAGCAGAGATCTAGGGACAGGAGCAGCCGGGGAGCTGTTTTTT.

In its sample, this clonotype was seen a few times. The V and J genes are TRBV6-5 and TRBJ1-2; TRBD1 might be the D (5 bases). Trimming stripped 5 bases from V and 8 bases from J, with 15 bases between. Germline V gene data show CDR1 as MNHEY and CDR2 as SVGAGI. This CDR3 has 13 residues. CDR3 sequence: CASSPQRDRGYTF. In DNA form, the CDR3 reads TGTGCCAGCAGTCCCCAACGGGACCGAGGCTACACCTTC.

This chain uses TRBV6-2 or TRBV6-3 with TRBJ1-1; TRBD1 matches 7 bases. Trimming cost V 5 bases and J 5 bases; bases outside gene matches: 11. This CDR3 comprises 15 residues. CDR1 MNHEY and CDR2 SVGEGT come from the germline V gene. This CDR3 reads CASSRVRQGGTEAFF. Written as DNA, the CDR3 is TGTGCCAGCAGTCGTGTACGACAGGGAGGTACTGAAGCTTTCTTT.

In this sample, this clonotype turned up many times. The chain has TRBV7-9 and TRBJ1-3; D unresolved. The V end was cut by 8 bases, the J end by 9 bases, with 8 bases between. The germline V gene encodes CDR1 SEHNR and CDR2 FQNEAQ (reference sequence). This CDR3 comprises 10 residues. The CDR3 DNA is TGTGCCAGCGGGCTCGGCACCATATATTTT. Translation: CASGLGTIYF.

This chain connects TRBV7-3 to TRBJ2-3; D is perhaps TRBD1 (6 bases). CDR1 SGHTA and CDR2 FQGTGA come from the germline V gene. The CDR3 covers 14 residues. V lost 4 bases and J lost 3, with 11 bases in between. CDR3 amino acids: CASSSRTVTDTQYF. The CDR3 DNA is TGTGCCAGCAGCTCTCGGACAGTAACAGATACGCAGTATTTT.

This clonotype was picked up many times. The CDR3 here is CASSPGQSNYGYTF. CDR3 bases: TGTGCCAGCAGCCCAGGACAGAGTAACTATGGCTACACCTTC. V gene TRBV7-2 combines with J gene TRBJ1-2, with D possibly TRBD1 on 6 matching bases. The CDR3 totals 14 residues. Germline V gives CDR1 SGHTA, CDR2 FQGNSA. V was clipped by 5 bases and J by 1 base, with 11 bases between them.

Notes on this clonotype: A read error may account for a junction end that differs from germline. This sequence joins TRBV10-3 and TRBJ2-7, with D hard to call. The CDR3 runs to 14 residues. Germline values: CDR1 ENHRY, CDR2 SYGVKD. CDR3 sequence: CASSQVGKRYGQYF. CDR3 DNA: TGTGCCAGCAGCCAAGTAGGGAAGCGCTACGGGCAGTACTTC.